The sequence of this T cell receptor beta chain was determined in a study of control samples from healthy donors and cancer patients. Germline loops: CDR1 SGHRS, CDR2 YFSETQ. With 3 bases clipped from V and 5 bases from J, the junction kept 14 bases outside the gene matches. The CDR3 contains 17 residues. Clones were read by immunoSEQ multiplex PCR, and TCRdb kept only the in-frame ones, dropping some. Among 65,000 to 85,000 clones listed, roughly 90% were seen once. This clonotype originated in a woman aged 45-65 years with colorectal cancer. Sequenced sample: PBMCs. The rearrangement links TRBV5-1 to TRBJ2-5, with 9 bases that match TRBD2. The CDR3, as DNA: TGCGCCAGCAGCTCGCTCAGAGGCGGGGGGGCGACGGAGACCCAGTACTTC. The encoded protein is CASSSLRGGGATETQYF.